Listed below are T cell receptor beta chains from one sample, sequenced in a study of blood T cell repertoires in COVID-19. Data came from immunoSEQ multiplex PCR; TCRdb stores just in-frame clones and leaves some out. This sample yields 75,000 to 90,000 clones, of which around 82% are seen a single time; roughly 38% belongs to the top ten. Input material: peripheral blood. The source of these receptors is a man aged 55-75 years with COVID-19, enrolled during active disease. Each CDR3 is given with its conserved first and last residue. A D gene is named only where the DNA matches it firmly. Clone size appears in some rows only: once, few, many, or a class for an expanded clone.

size	J	D	V	DNA	CDR3
.	TRBJ1-5	.	TRBV5-8	TGTGCCAGCAGCTCGAGTCAGGGGAAGGGATATAGCAATCAGCCCCAGCATTTT	CASSSSQGKGYSNQPQHF
.	TRBJ2-3	TRBD1	TRBV9	TGTGCCAGCAGCGGGGACAGTCGCACAGATACGCAGTATTTT	CASSGDSRTDTQYF
.	TRBJ2-6	.	TRBV7-7	TGTGCTAGCAGCCCTAGGACAGAATTCTCTGGGGCCAACGTCCTGACTTTC	CASSPRTEFSGANVLTF
.	TRBJ2-1	.	TRBV7-9	TGTGCCAGCAGCTCTCTGGACTCCAGCTCCTACAATGAGCAGTTCTTC	CASSSLDSSSYNEQFF
few	TRBJ1-4	.	TRBV7-9	TGTGCCAGCAGCTTAGAACGGGGTAATGAAAAACTGTTTTTT	CASSLERGNEKLFF
.	TRBJ2-7	TRBD1	TRBV6-1	TGTGCCAGCAGGGAAGGGACAGTTGATTGGGACGAGCAGTACTTC	CASREGTVDWDEQYF
.	TRBJ2-2	.	TRBV7-9	TGTGCCAGCAGCTTAGGGAGGGGCGGCACCGGGGAGCTGTTTTTT	CASSLGRGGTGELFF
.	TRBJ1-1	.	TRBV30	TGTGCCTGGGTGCCACAGGGGAACACTGAAGCTTTCTTT	CAWVPQGNTEAFF
.	TRBJ1-2	.	TRBV7-8	TGTGCCAGCAGCCCCCGGAACCCCGGAGCCTATGGCTACACCTTC	CASSPRNPGAYGYTF
.	TRBJ2-7	.	TRBV6-5	TGTGCCAGCAGTAATAGTGGCTCCTACGAGCAGTACTTC	CASSNSGSYEQYF
.	TRBJ2-5	.	TRBV7-2	TGTGCCAGCAGCACCCAGGTTGGGGAGACCCAGTACTTC	CASSTQVGETQYF
.	TRBJ1-1	.	TRBV7-9	TGTGCCAGCAGCTATACGGCGGCTACTGGTGAAGCTTTCTTT	CASSYTAATGEAFF
.	TRBJ2-2	TRBD2	TRBV5-4	TGTGCCATCACTAGCGGGAGGGATAATACGAACACCGGGGAGCTGTTTTTT	CAITSGRDNTNTGELFF
.	TRBJ2-7	.	TRBV4-3	TGCGCCAGCAGCCAAGATATGGTGGCTAGCTCCGAGCAGTACTTC	CASSQDMVASSEQYF
.	TRBJ2-2	TRBD2	TRBV6-4	TGTGCCAGCAGTGCGGGACTAGCGGGGGACACCGGTTCCTCGGGGGAGCTGTTTTTT	CASSAGLAGDTGSSGELFF
few	TRBJ1-2	.	TRBV18	TGTGCCAGCGCCGACAGTAACTATGGCTACACCTTC	CASADSNYGYTF
.	TRBJ1-2	TRBD1	TRBV5-1	TGCGCCAGCAGCTCCGGGACAGGGGGCTATGGCTACACCTTC	CASSSGTGGYGYTF
.	TRBJ1-3	.	TRBV11-3	TGTGCCAGCAGCCGCCGACAGAGCTCTGGAAACACCATATATTTT	CASSRRQSSGNTIYF
once	TRBJ2-5	TRBD2	TRBV18	TGTGCCAGCTCACAAACCCCGGGACTAGCCGATGGAGAGACCCAGTACTTC	CASSQTPGLADGETQYF
.	TRBJ2-7	TRBD2	TRBV3-1/TRBV3-2	TGTGCCAGCAGCCAAGCCGGGACTAGCGGCTACGAGCAGTACTTC	CASSQAGTSGYEQYF
.	TRBJ1-1	.	TRBV4-3	TGCGCCAGCAGCCAAGACACGGACACTGAAGCTTTCTTT	CASSQDTDTEAFF
.	TRBJ1-6	.	TRBV5-4	TGTGCCAGCAGATCCCAGTCGGGGGAACATTCACCCCTCCACTTT	CASRSQSGEHSPLHF
many	TRBJ2-3	TRBD2	TRBV5-5	TGTGCCCGCAGCTGGGGTGGGGGCGGGAGGGCCCTCCCTGGGTATTTT	CARSWGGGGRALPGYF
.	TRBJ2-7	TRBD1	TRBV11-1	TGTGCCAGCAGCTTATCCTGGGACAGCTACGAGCAGTACTTC	CASSLSWDSYEQYF
.	TRBJ2-7	TRBD2	TRBV9	TGTGCCAGCAGCGTAGCGGGAGGGCCCGCCGGGGAGCAGTACTTC	CASSVAGGPAGEQYF
.	TRBJ2-5	TRBD1	TRBV19	TGTGCCAGTAGTGCGGGACAGGGGGGAGAGACCCAGTACTTC	CASSAGQGGETQYF
.	TRBJ2-3	TRBD1	TRBV14	TGTGCCAGCAGCCAAGATTTAAGGGGGCCCCCAGATACGCAGTATTTT	CASSQDLRGPPDTQYF
many	TRBJ1-6	.	TRBV4-1	TGCGCCAGCAGCCAAGGTCCATCACCCCTCCACTTT	CASSQGPSPLHF
.	TRBJ1-5	.	TRBV7-8	TGTGCCAGCAGCTTAGGAGGGTTCAGAAGCAATCAGCCCCAGCATTTT	CASSLGGFRSNQPQHF
.	TRBJ1-1	.	TRBV11-3	TGTGCCAGCAGCTTATTAGGGGGGGTGAACACTGAAGCTTTCTTT	CASSLLGGVNTEAFF
.	TRBJ1-2	TRBD1	TRBV27	TGTGCCAGCAGTCTAGCGGGACAGGGGAATGGCTACACCTTC	CASSLAGQGNGYTF
.	TRBJ1-1	.	TRBV5-1	TGCGCCAGCAGCCCTATGGTGGCAGGTTTGAGCACTGAAGCTTTCTTT	CASSPMVAGLSTEAFF
.	TRBJ2-7	TRBD2	TRBV4-2	TGTGCCAGCAGCCAAGATCCCAGCGGGGGCCTCCTGGGGGAGCAGTACTTC	CASSQDPSGGLLGEQYF
.	TRBJ2-3	.	TRBV7-2	TGTGCCAGCAGCCTATCAGATACGCAGTATTTT	CASSLSDTQYF